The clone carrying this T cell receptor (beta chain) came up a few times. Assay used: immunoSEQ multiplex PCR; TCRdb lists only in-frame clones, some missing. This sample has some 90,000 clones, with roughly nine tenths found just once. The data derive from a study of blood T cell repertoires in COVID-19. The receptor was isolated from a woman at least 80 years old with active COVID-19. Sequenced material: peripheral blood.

The CDR3 nucleotides are TGCGCCAGCAGTCAATCGAGCAGGGGTGTTTCTGGAAACACCATATATTTT. Amino acids: CASSQSSRGVSGNTIYF. The rearrangement joins TRBV23-1 to TRBJ1-3; a weak D match, TRBD1 (6 bases). TRBV23-1 belongs to the ORF category, with a function that is uncertain. The CDR3 is made up of 17 amino acids. V was cut by 0 bases and J by 1 base, with 13 bases left in between.